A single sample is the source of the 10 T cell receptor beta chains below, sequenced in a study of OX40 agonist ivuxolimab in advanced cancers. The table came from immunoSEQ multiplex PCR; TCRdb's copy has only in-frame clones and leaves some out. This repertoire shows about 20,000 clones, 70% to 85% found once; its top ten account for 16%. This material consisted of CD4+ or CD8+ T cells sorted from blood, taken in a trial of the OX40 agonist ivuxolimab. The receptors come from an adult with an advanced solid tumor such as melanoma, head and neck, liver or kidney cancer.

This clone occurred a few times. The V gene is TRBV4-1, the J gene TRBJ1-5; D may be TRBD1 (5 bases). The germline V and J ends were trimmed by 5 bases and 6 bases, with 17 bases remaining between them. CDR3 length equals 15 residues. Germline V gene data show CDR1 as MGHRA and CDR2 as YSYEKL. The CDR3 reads CASSDGQGSPQPQHF. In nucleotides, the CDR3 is TGCGCCAGCAGCGACGGGCAGGGTTCCCCTCAGCCCCAGCATTTT.

As DNA, the CDR3 is TGCGCCAGCAGCTTGAGACAGGGCGTCACTGAAGCTTTCTTT. Encoded protein: CASSLRQGVTEAFF. This chain joins TRBV5-1 and TRBJ1-1; TRBD1 matches 7 bases. Germline-derived CDR1 and CDR2 are SGHRS and YFSETQ. The CDR3 is 14 residues long. V lost 1 base and J lost 4; bases outside the gene matches: 4.

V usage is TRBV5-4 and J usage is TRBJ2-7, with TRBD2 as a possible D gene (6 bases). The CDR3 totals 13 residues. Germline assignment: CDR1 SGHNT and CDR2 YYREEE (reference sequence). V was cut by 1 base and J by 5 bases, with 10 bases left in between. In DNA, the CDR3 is TGTGCCAGCAGCTTGATCGGGGAGGACGAGCAGTACTTC. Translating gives CASSLIGEDEQYF.

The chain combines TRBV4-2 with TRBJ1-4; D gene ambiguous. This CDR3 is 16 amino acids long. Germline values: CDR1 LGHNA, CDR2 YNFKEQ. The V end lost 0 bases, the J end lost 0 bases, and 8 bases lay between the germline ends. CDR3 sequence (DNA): TGTGCCAGCAGCCAAGATCCGGCGTCAACTAATGAAAAACTGTTTTTT. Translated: CASSQDPASTNEKLFF.

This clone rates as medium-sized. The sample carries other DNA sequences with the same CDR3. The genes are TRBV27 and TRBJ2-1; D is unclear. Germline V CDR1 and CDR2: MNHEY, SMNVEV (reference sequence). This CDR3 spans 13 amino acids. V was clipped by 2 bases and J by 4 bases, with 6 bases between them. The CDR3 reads CASSLRPYNEQFF. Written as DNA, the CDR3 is TGTGCCAGCAGTTTAAGGCCGTACAATGAGCAGTTCTTC.

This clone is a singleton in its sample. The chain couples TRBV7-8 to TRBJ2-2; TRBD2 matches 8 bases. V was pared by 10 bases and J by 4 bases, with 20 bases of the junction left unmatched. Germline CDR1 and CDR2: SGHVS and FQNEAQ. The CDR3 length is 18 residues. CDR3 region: CATGLRAGGPEFTGELFF. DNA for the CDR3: TGTGCCACGGGACTCCGGGCGGGGGGCCCCGAGTTCACCGGGGAGCTGTTTTTT.

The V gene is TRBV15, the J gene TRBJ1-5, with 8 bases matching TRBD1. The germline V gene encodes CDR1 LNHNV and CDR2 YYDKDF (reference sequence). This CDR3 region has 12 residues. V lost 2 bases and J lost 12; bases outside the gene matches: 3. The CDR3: CATSRPGTGQHF. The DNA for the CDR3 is TGTGCCACCAGCAGACCCGGGACAGGCCAGCATTTT.

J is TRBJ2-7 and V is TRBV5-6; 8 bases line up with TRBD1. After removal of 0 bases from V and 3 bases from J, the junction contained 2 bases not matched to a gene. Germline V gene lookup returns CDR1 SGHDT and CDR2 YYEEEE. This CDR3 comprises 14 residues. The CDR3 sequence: CASSLGQGIYEQYF. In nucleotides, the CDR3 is TGTGCCAGCAGCTTGGGACAGGGGATCTACGAGCAGTACTTC.

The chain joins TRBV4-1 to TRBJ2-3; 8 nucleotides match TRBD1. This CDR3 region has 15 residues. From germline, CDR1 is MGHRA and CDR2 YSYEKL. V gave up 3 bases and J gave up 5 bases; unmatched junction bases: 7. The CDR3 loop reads CASSQGQVGGDTQYF. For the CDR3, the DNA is TGCGCCAGCAGCCAGGGACAGGTCGGTGGAGATACGCAGTATTTT.

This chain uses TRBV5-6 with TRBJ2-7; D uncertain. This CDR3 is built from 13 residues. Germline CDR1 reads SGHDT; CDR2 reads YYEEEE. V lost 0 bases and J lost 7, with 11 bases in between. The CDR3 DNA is TGTGCCAGCAGCTTGGACTCCACCGGGGAGCAGTACTTC. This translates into CASSLDSTGEQYF.